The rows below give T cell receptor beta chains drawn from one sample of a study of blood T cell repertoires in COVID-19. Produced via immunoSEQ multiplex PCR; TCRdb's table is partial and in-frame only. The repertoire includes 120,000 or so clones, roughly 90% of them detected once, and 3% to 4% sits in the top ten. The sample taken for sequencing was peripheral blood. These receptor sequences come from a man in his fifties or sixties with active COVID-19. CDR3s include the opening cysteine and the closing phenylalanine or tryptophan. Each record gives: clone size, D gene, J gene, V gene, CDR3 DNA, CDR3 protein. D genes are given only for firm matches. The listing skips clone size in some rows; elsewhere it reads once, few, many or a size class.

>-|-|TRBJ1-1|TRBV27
TGTGCCAGCAGTTTATTGGTTGAGACTGAAGCTTTCTTT
CASSLLVETEAFF
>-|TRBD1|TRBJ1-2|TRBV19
TGTGCCAGTAGGGGGACAGGGGGAGCCTATGGCTACACCTTC
CASRGTGGAYGYTF
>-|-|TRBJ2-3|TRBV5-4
TGTGCCAGCAGCTTGGAATCTCAGGGCACAGATACGCAGTATTTT
CASSLESQGTDTQYF
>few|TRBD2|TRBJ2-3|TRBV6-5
TGTGCCAGCGCCGGGACTAGAGAGTCAGATACGCAGTATTTT
CASAGTRESDTQYF
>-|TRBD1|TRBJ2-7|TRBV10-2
TGCGCCAGCAGGAGGGGACAGGGACGCTCCTACGAGCAGTACTTC
CASRRGQGRSYEQYF
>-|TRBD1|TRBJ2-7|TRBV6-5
TGTGCCAGCAGTTACACGGGACAGGGGGCCGTGCAGTACTTC
CASSYTGQGAVQYF
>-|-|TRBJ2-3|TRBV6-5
TGTGCCAGTGAGATAGGACAGAGGAGCACAGATACGCAGTATTTT
CASEIGQRSTDTQYF
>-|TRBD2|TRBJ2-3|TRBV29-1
TGCAGCGTTGAGTCCGCGGGGGGGGCAGATACGCAGTATTTT
CSVESAGGADTQYF
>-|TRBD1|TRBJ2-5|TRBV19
TGTGCCAGTAGTGGACAGGGGCTACAAGAGACCCAGTACTTC
CASSGQGLQETQYF
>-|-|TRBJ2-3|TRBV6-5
TGTGCCAGCAGCGAGGGGGTGGATACGCAGTATTTT
CASSEGVDTQYF
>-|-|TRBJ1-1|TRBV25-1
TGTGCCAGCAGTGACCTCCTCGGTGGGAACACTGAAGCTTTCTTT
CASSDLLGGNTEAFF
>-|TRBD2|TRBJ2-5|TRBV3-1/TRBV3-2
TGTGCCAGCAGCCAGATAAGAGGGACTAGCGTCCAAGAGACCCAGTACTTC
CASSQIRGTSVQETQYF
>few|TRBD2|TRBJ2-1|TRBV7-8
TGTGCCAGCAGCTTAAAAAGACTAGCGGGTTGGCAGTTCTTC
CASSLKRLAGWQFF
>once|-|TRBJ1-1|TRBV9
TGTGCCAGCAGCACCGCGGGGGGGGCAGGGAGCACTGAAGCTTTCTTT
CASSTAGGAGSTEAFF
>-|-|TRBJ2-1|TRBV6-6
TGTGCCAGCAGTCCCTCGCGGGGTTCTTACAATGAGCAGTTCTTC
CASSPSRGSYNEQFF
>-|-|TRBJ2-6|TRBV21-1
TGTGCCAGCAGCCCCCGTCCTTCCGCTGGGGCCAACGTCCTGACTTTC
CASSPRPSAGANVLTF
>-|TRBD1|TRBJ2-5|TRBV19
TGTGCCAGTAGTATCCAGGGGGCGAAAGAGACCCAGTACTTC
CASSIQGAKETQYF